These T cell receptor beta chains were read from a single sample in a study of cytomegalovirus exposure and HLA in healthy donors. The table came from immunoSEQ multiplex PCR; TCRdb's copy has only in-frame clones and leaves some out. The sample comprises 100,000 to 120,000 clones, roughly 88% of which are singletons, and under 1.5% rests with the top ten. Source material: PBMCs. The receptors stem from a woman aged 25-40 years in good health and CMV-seropositive. The CDR3 runs from the conserved cysteine through the conserved F or W. The order of the fields is clone size, V gene, J gene, D gene, CDR3 protein, CDR3 DNA. The D gene is left open where the match is weak. The size entry is marked missing in some rows and otherwise reads once, few, many or a size class.

clone size: -
V gene: TRBV7-9
J gene: TRBJ2-7
D gene: TRBD2
CDR3 protein: CASSSLAGSDEQYF
CDR3 DNA: TGTGCCAGCAGCTCCCTAGCGGGAAGCGACGAGCAGTACTTC

clone size: once
V gene: TRBV14
J gene: TRBJ1-1
D gene: -
CDR3 protein: CASSQVNVPMFGEAFF
CDR3 DNA: TGTGCCAGCAGCCAAGTTAACGTCCCGATGTTCGGTGAGGCTTTCTTT

clone size: -
V gene: TRBV6-1
J gene: TRBJ1-3
D gene: -
CDR3 protein: CASSTGSGNTIYF
CDR3 DNA: TGTGCCAGCAGTACAGGGTCTGGAAACACCATATATTTT

clone size: -
V gene: TRBV12-5
J gene: TRBJ2-1
D gene: TRBD2
CDR3 protein: CASGLLRGLAGVNYNEQFF
CDR3 DNA: TGTGCTAGTGGTCTGCTTCGGGGACTAGCGGGAGTAAACTACAATGAGCAGTTCTTC

clone size: once
V gene: TRBV7-9
J gene: TRBJ1-2
D gene: TRBD1
CDR3 protein: CASSPGQGNYGYTF
CDR3 DNA: TGTGCCAGCAGCCCCGGACAGGGTAACTATGGCTACACCTTC

clone size: -
V gene: TRBV10-2
J gene: TRBJ1-4
D gene: TRBD1
CDR3 protein: CASSESRPGQWNEKLFF
CDR3 DNA: TGCGCCAGCAGTGAGTCGAGGCCGGGACAGTGGAATGAAAAACTGTTTTTT

clone size: -
V gene: TRBV7-6
J gene: TRBJ2-5
D gene: TRBD1
CDR3 protein: CASSLPWDRGQETQYF
CDR3 DNA: TGTGCCAGCAGCTTACCCTGGGACAGGGGACAAGAGACCCAGTACTTC

clone size: -
V gene: TRBV5-1
J gene: TRBJ2-2
D gene: TRBD2
CDR3 protein: CASSQLAGDTGELFF
CDR3 DNA: TGCGCCAGCAGCCAACTAGCGGGGGACACCGGGGAGCTGTTTTTT

clone size: -
V gene: TRBV6-5
J gene: TRBJ2-3
D gene: -
CDR3 protein: CASSRGHISTDTQYF
CDR3 DNA: TGTGCCAGCAGTCGGGGACACATTAGCACAGATACGCAGTATTTT

clone size: -
V gene: TRBV7-2
J gene: TRBJ1-3
D gene: TRBD1
CDR3 protein: CASSLQGAGNTIYF
CDR3 DNA: TGTGCCAGCAGCCTACAGGGGGCTGGAAACACCATATATTTT

clone size: -
V gene: TRBV4-2
J gene: TRBJ2-1
D gene: -
CDR3 protein: CASSQDGGTEQFF
CDR3 DNA: TGTGCCAGCAGCCAAGATGGTGGGACAGAGCAGTTCTTC

clone size: -
V gene: TRBV4-3
J gene: TRBJ2-2
D gene: TRBD1
CDR3 protein: CASSQLPGQYTGELFF
CDR3 DNA: TGCGCCAGCAGCCAGCTACCGGGACAGTACACCGGGGAGCTGTTTTTT

clone size: -
V gene: TRBV28
J gene: TRBJ2-1
D gene: TRBD2
CDR3 protein: CAAPRLAGTGSYNEQFF
CDR3 DNA: TGTGCCGCACCCCGGCTAGCGGGCACCGGGTCCTACAATGAGCAGTTCTTC

clone size: -
V gene: TRBV5-1
J gene: TRBJ2-1
D gene: TRBD2
CDR3 protein: CASSWRLAAQHNEQFF
CDR3 DNA: TGCGCCAGCAGCTGGAGACTAGCGGCCCAGCACAATGAGCAGTTCTTC

clone size: once
V gene: TRBV4-3
J gene: TRBJ2-7
D gene: -
CDR3 protein: CASSQEASKGPIQRHEQYF
CDR3 DNA: TGCGCCAGCAGCCAAGAGGCTAGCAAAGGGCCGATCCAACGGCACGAGCAGTACTTC

clone size: -
V gene: TRBV19
J gene: TRBJ1-1
D gene: -
CDR3 protein: CASSITTGNTEAFF
CDR3 DNA: TGTGCCAGTAGTATAACCACCGGGAACACTGAAGCTTTCTTT

clone size: -
V gene: TRBV4-2
J gene: TRBJ2-7
D gene: TRBD1
CDR3 protein: CASSQDRGGNWEQYF
CDR3 DNA: TGTGCCAGCAGCCAAGATCGAGGGGGCAATTGGGAGCAGTACTTC

clone size: -
V gene: TRBV9
J gene: TRBJ2-5
D gene: TRBD2
CDR3 protein: CASSGPSSGGAWETQYF
CDR3 DNA: TGTGCCAGCAGCGGCCCCTCTAGCGGGGGGGCCTGGGAGACCCAGTACTTC

clone size: -
V gene: TRBV11-2
J gene: TRBJ2-6
D gene: -
CDR3 protein: CASRTSGAGANVLTF
CDR3 DNA: TGTGCCAGCAGGACGTCAGGGGCTGGGGCCAACGTCCTGACTTTC

clone size: few
V gene: TRBV30
J gene: TRBJ1-2
D gene: TRBD1
CDR3 protein: CAWAGGQGANYGYTF
CDR3 DNA: TGTGCCTGGGCCGGGGGACAGGGGGCAAACTATGGCTACACCTTC

clone size: -
V gene: TRBV11-2
J gene: TRBJ2-1
D gene: TRBD2
CDR3 protein: CASSKTIAGGGNEQFF
CDR3 DNA: TGTGCCAGCAGCAAAACTATAGCGGGAGGAGGCAATGAGCAGTTCTTC

clone size: once
V gene: TRBV15
J gene: TRBJ2-1
D gene: TRBD2
CDR3 protein: CATSVRTSSHEQFF
CDR3 DNA: TGTGCCACCAGCGTCCGGACTAGCTCCCATGAGCAGTTCTTC

clone size: once
V gene: TRBV9
J gene: TRBJ2-7
D gene: -
CDR3 protein: CASSVSGTAYEQYF
CDR3 DNA: TGTGCCAGCAGCGTCTCCGGTACAGCCTACGAGCAGTACTTC

clone size: -
V gene: TRBV5-6
J gene: TRBJ1-1
D gene: -
CDR3 protein: CASSLGNLQHEAFF
CDR3 DNA: TGTGCCAGCAGCTTGGGTAACCTCCAACATGAAGCTTTCTTT

clone size: once
V gene: TRBV9
J gene: TRBJ2-4
D gene: -
CDR3 protein: CASSERGETTERPGKNIQYF
CDR3 DNA: TGTGCCAGCAGCGAACGAGGCGAAACGACCGAAAGGCCGGGCAAAAACATTCAGTACTTC

clone size: -
V gene: TRBV20-1
J gene: TRBJ2-2
D gene: -
CDR3 protein: CSADGSGELFF
CDR3 DNA: TGCAGTGCAGACGGGTCCGGGGAGCTGTTTTTT

clone size: -
V gene: TRBV4-3
J gene: TRBJ1-4
D gene: -
CDR3 protein: CASSQENDRRLNEKLFF
CDR3 DNA: TGCGCCAGCAGCCAAGAGAATGACAGGCGATTAAATGAAAAACTGTTTTTT

clone size: -
V gene: TRBV7-9
J gene: TRBJ1-3
D gene: -
CDR3 protein: CASSLVSRSGNTIYF
CDR3 DNA: TGTGCCAGCAGCTTAGTTTCCCGGAGTGGAAACACCATATATTTT

clone size: once
V gene: TRBV7-2
J gene: TRBJ2-2
D gene: -
CDR3 protein: CASSLYRTTTGELFF
CDR3 DNA: TGTGCCAGCAGCTTATACAGGACAACCACCGGGGAGCTGTTTTTT

clone size: -
V gene: TRBV4-3
J gene: TRBJ2-7
D gene: TRBD2
CDR3 protein: CASSRRLAGGSDEQYF
CDR3 DNA: TGCGCCAGCAGCCGCCGACTAGCGGGAGGGTCGGACGAGCAGTACTTC

clone size: -
V gene: TRBV7-2
J gene: TRBJ2-1
D gene: -
CDR3 protein: CASSLFLDRNNEQFF
CDR3 DNA: TGTGCCAGCAGCTTATTCCTCGACAGAAACAATGAGCAGTTCTTC

clone size: -
V gene: TRBV7-2
J gene: TRBJ2-1
D gene: -
CDR3 protein: CASSLMRSNEQFF
CDR3 DNA: TGTGCCAGCAGCTTAATGAGGAGCAATGAGCAGTTCTTC

clone size: -
V gene: TRBV6-6
J gene: TRBJ2-7
D gene: -
CDR3 protein: CASRDRFSSYEQYF
CDR3 DNA: TGTGCCAGCAGAGACAGGTTTTCCTCCTACGAGCAGTACTTC

clone size: -
V gene: TRBV5-1
J gene: TRBJ1-2
D gene: -
CDR3 protein: CASSLAGIYGYTF
CDR3 DNA: TGCGCCAGCAGCTTGGCGGGGATCTATGGCTACACCTTC

clone size: -
V gene: TRBV7-2
J gene: TRBJ1-2
D gene: TRBD1
CDR3 protein: CASSLTWTGTGYGYTF
CDR3 DNA: TGTGCCAGCAGCTTAACCTGGACAGGGACGGGCTATGGCTACACCTTC

clone size: -
V gene: TRBV10-3
J gene: TRBJ2-3
D gene: TRBD2
CDR3 protein: CAISESGGGDTQYF
CDR3 DNA: TGTGCCATCAGTGAGTCGGGCGGGGGGGATACGCAGTATTTT

clone size: once
V gene: TRBV7-2
J gene: TRBJ1-2
D gene: -
CDR3 protein: CASSLALVSLGGYTF
CDR3 DNA: TGTGCCAGCAGCTTAGCGTTAGTGAGCCTAGGAGGCTACACCTTC

clone size: -
V gene: TRBV5-1
J gene: TRBJ2-1
D gene: -
CDR3 protein: CASSLVRVTNEQFF
CDR3 DNA: TGCGCCAGCAGCTTGGTGAGGGTTACCAATGAGCAGTTCTTC

clone size: -
V gene: TRBV15
J gene: TRBJ2-2
D gene: TRBD1
CDR3 protein: CATSSRDREGGELFF
CDR3 DNA: TGTGCCACCAGCAGCAGGGACAGGGAGGGCGGGGAGCTGTTTTTT

clone size: -
V gene: TRBV6-5
J gene: TRBJ2-6
D gene: TRBD2
CDR3 protein: CASSYGGGTGANVLTF
CDR3 DNA: TGTGCCAGCAGTTACGGGGGGGGAACTGGGGCCAACGTCCTGACTTTC

clone size: -
V gene: TRBV19
J gene: TRBJ1-6
D gene: -
CDR3 protein: CASSISRFSYNSPLHF
CDR3 DNA: TGTGCCAGTAGTATTTCGCGTTTCTCCTATAATTCACCCCTCCACTTT

clone size: -
V gene: TRBV15
J gene: TRBJ2-7
D gene: TRBD1
CDR3 protein: CATSRDRGSSYEQYF
CDR3 DNA: TGTGCCACCAGCAGAGACAGGGGGAGCTCCTACGAGCAGTACTTC

clone size: -
V gene: TRBV4-2
J gene: TRBJ2-1
D gene: TRBD1
CDR3 protein: CASSQGGQYNEQFF
CDR3 DNA: TGTGCCAGCAGCCAAGGGGGACAGTACAATGAGCAGTTCTTC

clone size: -
V gene: TRBV19
J gene: TRBJ2-3
D gene: TRBD2
CDR3 protein: CASSYGGAEDTDTQYF
CDR3 DNA: TGTGCCAGTAGTTACGGGGGGGCGGAAGACACAGATACGCAGTATTTT

clone size: few
V gene: TRBV4-2
J gene: TRBJ2-1
D gene: -
CDR3 protein: CASSQGHNNEQFF
CDR3 DNA: TGTGCCAGCAGCCAAGGGCACAACAATGAGCAGTTCTTC

clone size: -
V gene: TRBV28
J gene: TRBJ2-5
D gene: -
CDR3 protein: CASSSSLGPQETQYF
CDR3 DNA: TGTGCCAGCAGTTCCTCACTCGGTCCCCAAGAGACCCAGTACTTC

clone size: -
V gene: TRBV19
J gene: TRBJ2-7
D gene: TRBD1
CDR3 protein: CASSPLGGQGPYEQYF
CDR3 DNA: TGTGCCAGTAGTCCTCTCGGCGGACAGGGGCCCTACGAGCAGTACTTC

clone size: -
V gene: TRBV5-1
J gene: TRBJ2-5
D gene: TRBD1
CDR3 protein: CASSLWGQMKWTQYF
CDR3 DNA: TGCGCCAGCAGCTTGTGGGGACAGATGAAATGGACCCAGTACTTC

clone size: -
V gene: TRBV15
J gene: TRBJ2-3
D gene: TRBD2
CDR3 protein: CATSRGGRRATDTQYF
CDR3 DNA: TGTGCCACCAGCAGAGGCGGGAGGAGGGCCACAGATACGCAGTATTTT

clone size: few
V gene: TRBV30
J gene: TRBJ1-1
D gene: -
CDR3 protein: CAWSVEQEAFF
CDR3 DNA: TGTGCCTGGAGTGTAGAACAGGAAGCTTTCTTT

clone size: -
V gene: TRBV7-2
J gene: TRBJ2-7
D gene: -
CDR3 protein: CASSLVYEQYF
CDR3 DNA: TGTGCCAGCAGCTTAGTATACGAGCAGTACTTC

clone size: few
V gene: TRBV14
J gene: TRBJ1-6
D gene: -
CDR3 protein: CASSQVQGSPLHF
CDR3 DNA: TGTGCCAGCAGCCAAGTCCAGGGCTCACCCCTCCACTTT

clone size: -
V gene: TRBV9
J gene: TRBJ2-3
D gene: TRBD1
CDR3 protein: CASSTSPGTGALSTDTQYF
CDR3 DNA: TGTGCCAGCAGCACCTCGCCCGGGACAGGGGCCCTAAGCACAGATACGCAGTATTTT

clone size: -
V gene: TRBV9
J gene: TRBJ2-3
D gene: -
CDR3 protein: CASSVDQDAGTDTQYF
CDR3 DNA: TGTGCCAGCAGCGTAGACCAGGATGCTGGTACAGATACGCAGTATTTT

clone size: -
V gene: TRBV11-2
J gene: TRBJ2-1
D gene: TRBD2
CDR3 protein: CASSSEPGLGYNEQFF
CDR3 DNA: TGTGCCAGCAGCTCGGAGCCGGGACTAGGGTACAATGAGCAGTTCTTC

clone size: -
V gene: TRBV6-5
J gene: TRBJ1-2
D gene: TRBD1
CDR3 protein: CASSRGTDYGYTF
CDR3 DNA: TGTGCCAGCAGTAGGGGGACAGACTATGGCTACACCTTC